By its share, the clone carrying this T cell receptor beta chain is medium-sized. Its antigen is not identified. The CDR3 is 13 residues long. The J segment lost 8 bases and the V segment lost 8 bases, leaving 8 bases of the junction unmatched. The data were produced by immunoSEQ multiplex PCR, yet TCRdb's version contains in-frame clones alone and is incomplete. This repertoire shows 6,000 to 9,000 clones, roughly 27% found once; its top ten account for around 25%. The data stem from a study of sequential checkpoint blockade in melanoma. For the study at large: TCRβ was sequenced from DNA of 75 to 95 pretreatment tumors. General observations from the study: T-cell fraction and clonality followed PD-L1 and CD8+ counts, not mutational load. Rising tumor T-cell fraction and clonality meant about 30 times likelier benefit.

The sample's treatment: randomized to nivolumab then ipilimumab (arm A) or the reverse (arm B). V usage is TRBV23-1 and J usage is TRBJ2-1; 8 bases match TRBD2. TRBV23-1 falls under the ORF class, with uncertain function. The receptor comes from a human donor with melanoma. The source material was tumor tissue (inferred from file names), sampled from a patient given nivolumab and ipilimumab in sequence. CDR3 nucleotides: TGCGCCAGCTCTAGCGGGCCCGGGGATGAGCAGTTCTTC. Residues: CASSSGPGDEQFF.